Below, one T cell receptor beta chain is given with its context. Its specificity is not known. This entry is derived from a study of blood T cells in healthy people across ages. Whole-study results and caveats: Comparison with aged donors showed that long-lived donors had more naive CD4+ cells and higher diversity.

With a J-beta primer mix and a sample-barcoded 5' primer, a second PCR ran about 7 to 12 cycles. Using its own MiXCR run on the 5' RACE reads, TCRdb lists one record per CDR3 protein. Of fewer than 750,000 distinct CDR3 sequences listed, about 51% are singletons. Per germline, CDR1 SGHDN and CDR2 FVKESK. This CDR3 is built from 13 residues. V was trimmed by 0 bases and J by 14 bases, leaving 13 bases between them. The sequenced material came from blood. The receptor's source is a woman older than 75 in good health. This chain links TRBV14 with TRBJ1-4, with unresolved D. The CDR3 nucleotides are TGTGCCAGCAGCCAAGAAATACCCGGAGGGCTGTTTTTT. This codes for CASSQEIPGGLFF.